This is a list of T cell receptor beta chains from one sample in a study of CXCR3-negative and CXCR3-positive naive CD8 T cells. From the 5' RACE reads, TCRdb lists one entry per CDR3 protein and no DNA. Recorded for this sample: about 98,000 distinct CDR3 sequences. Sequenced material: naive CXCR3+ CD8+ T cells from blood. All receptors come from a human donor in good health. Some clones in this sample may be carry-over from other donors' samples. Both conserved end residues are part of each CDR3. A row's size may be missing; if present it is once, few, many or a size class.

V	J	length	size	CDR3
TRBV28	TRBJ2-5	15	.	CASSLWFGDQETQYF
TRBV3-1	TRBJ2-7	15	.	CASSQATGGVDEQYF
TRBV29-1	TRBJ1-2	12	.	CSVAEDRDGYTF
TRBV28	TRBJ2-3	13	.	CASSFGREDTQYF
TRBV28	TRBJ2-1	16	.	CASSSLAGGSYNEQFF
TRBV18	TRBJ1-1	12	medium-sized	CASSPSEAEAFF
TRBV7-9	TRBJ2-1	15	.	CASSRTGAEYNEQFF
TRBV9	TRBJ2-1	16	.	CASSGGFGSEVYEQFF
TRBV4-3	TRBJ1-3	15	.	CASSQEIASQNTIYF
TRBV6-2/TRBV6-3	TRBJ2-2	18	.	CASSYSPPAGGLAGELFF
TRBV7-2	TRBJ2-7	14	.	CASSSWTPAVEQYF
TRBV6-6	TRBJ1-2	11	.	CASIGGGGYTF
TRBV12-3/TRBV12-4	TRBJ2-5	17	.	CASSVPQDRRYQETQYF
TRBV19	TRBJ2-1	17	.	CASSFLKRDGTYNEQFF
TRBV28	TRBJ2-7	15	.	CASSLTGTTIHEQYF
TRBV5-6	TRBJ2-3	16	.	CASSLAPGGLSDTQYF
TRBV9	TRBJ2-2	22	.	CASSPAKEGLAGTPWNTGELFF
TRBV5-4	TRBJ2-1	15	.	CASSFTPWADNEQFF
TRBV6-2/TRBV6-3	TRBJ2-1	13	.	CASSYQGYNEQFF
TRBV3-1	TRBJ1-1	16	.	CASSQDVRQTNTEAFF
TRBV1	TRBJ1-5	15	.	CTSSQIQDFNQPQHF
TRBV11-2	TRBJ2-5	15	.	CASSFPAEREETQYF
TRBV5-5	TRBJ2-1	14	.	CASIDLLAPNEQFF
TRBV4-3	TRBJ2-7	16	.	CASSQVPLAVAVEQYF
TRBV11-3	TRBJ2-6	16	.	CASSDPGTGEANVLTF
TRBV15	TRBJ1-1	13	.	CATSSGRWTEAFF
TRBV20-1	TRBJ2-2	16	.	CSAVKTNLANTGELFF
TRBV5-5	TRBJ2-7	14	.	CASSLATGSYEQYF
TRBV6-1	TRBJ2-7	14	.	CASSALDYTYEQYF
TRBV4-2	TRBJ2-7	16	.	CASSQEGTSGPYEQYF
TRBV5-1	TRBJ1-1	15	.	CASSLSLGQNTEAFF
TRBV4-1	TRBJ2-7	14	.	CASSQAWTSSEQYF
TRBV10-3	TRBJ2-5	13	.	CAIQQETRETQYF
TRBV19	TRBJ2-7	14	.	CASSFSSGGYEQYF
TRBV6-1	TRBJ1-1	14	.	CATGSGQTNTEAFF
TRBV15	TRBJ2-2	16	.	CATSCELAANTGELFF
TRBV2	TRBJ2-7	17	.	CASSGDQKTGGTYEQYF
TRBV6-2/TRBV6-3	TRBJ2-6	14	.	CAGSQFSGANVLTF
TRBV7-8	TRBJ1-6	15	.	CASREPGQGGSPLHF
TRBV12-3/TRBV12-4	TRBJ2-1	14	.	CASNQRGERNEQFF